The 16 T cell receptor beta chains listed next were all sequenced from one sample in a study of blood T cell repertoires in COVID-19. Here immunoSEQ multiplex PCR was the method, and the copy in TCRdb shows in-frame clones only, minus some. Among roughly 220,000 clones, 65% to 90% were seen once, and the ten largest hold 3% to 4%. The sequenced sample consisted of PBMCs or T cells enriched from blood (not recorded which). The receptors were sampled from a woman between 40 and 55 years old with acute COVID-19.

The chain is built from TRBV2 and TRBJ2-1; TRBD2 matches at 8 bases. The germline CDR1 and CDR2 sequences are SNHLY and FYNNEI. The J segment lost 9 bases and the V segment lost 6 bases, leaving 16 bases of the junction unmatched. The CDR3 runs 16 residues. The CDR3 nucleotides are TGTGCCAGCAGCCCCTGGAGTAGCGGGGCCTCGGTTGAGCAGTTCTTC. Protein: CASSPWSSGASVEQFF.

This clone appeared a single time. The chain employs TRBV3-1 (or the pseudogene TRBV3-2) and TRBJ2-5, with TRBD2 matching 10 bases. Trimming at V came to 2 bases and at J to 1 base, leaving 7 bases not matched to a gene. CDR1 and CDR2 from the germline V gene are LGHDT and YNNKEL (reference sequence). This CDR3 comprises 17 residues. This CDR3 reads CASSQPTSGYRQETQYF. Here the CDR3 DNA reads TGTGCCAGCAGCCAACCGACTAGCGGGTATCGCCAAGAGACCCAGTACTTC.

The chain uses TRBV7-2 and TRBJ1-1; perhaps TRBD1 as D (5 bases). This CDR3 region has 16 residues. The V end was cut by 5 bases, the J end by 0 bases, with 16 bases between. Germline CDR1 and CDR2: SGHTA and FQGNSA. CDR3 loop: CASSDQGILMNTEAFF. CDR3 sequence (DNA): TGTGCCAGCAGCGACCAGGGTATTCTAATGAACACTGAAGCTTTCTTT.

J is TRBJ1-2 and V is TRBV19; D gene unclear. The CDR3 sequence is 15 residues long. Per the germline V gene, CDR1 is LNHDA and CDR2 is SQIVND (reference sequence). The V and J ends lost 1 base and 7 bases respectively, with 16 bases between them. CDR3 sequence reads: CASSIGRQGMAGYTF. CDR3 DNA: TGTGCCAGTAGTATAGGCCGACAAGGAATGGCTGGCTACACCTTC.

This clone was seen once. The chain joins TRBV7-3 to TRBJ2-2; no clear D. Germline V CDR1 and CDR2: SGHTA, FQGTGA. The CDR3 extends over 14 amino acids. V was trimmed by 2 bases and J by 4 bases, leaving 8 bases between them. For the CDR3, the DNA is TGTGCCAGCAGCTTAGAGACTTTCACCGGGGAGCTGTTTTTT. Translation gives CASSLETFTGELFF.

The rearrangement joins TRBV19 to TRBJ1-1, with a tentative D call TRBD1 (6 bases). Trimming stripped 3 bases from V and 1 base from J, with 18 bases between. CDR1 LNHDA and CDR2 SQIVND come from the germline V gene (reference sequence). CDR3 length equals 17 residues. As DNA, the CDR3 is TGTGCCAGTAGTATGGGGATTCCAGGGGCCACGAACACTGAAGCTTTCTTT. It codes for CASSMGIPGATNTEAFF.

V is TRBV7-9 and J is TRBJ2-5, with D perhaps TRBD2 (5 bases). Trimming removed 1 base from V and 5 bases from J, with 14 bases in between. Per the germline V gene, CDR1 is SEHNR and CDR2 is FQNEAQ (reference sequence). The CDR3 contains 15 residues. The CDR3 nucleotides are TGTGCCAGCAGCTTAGAACCCCGCCCGGGGGAGACCCAGTACTTC. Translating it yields CASSLEPRPGETQYF.

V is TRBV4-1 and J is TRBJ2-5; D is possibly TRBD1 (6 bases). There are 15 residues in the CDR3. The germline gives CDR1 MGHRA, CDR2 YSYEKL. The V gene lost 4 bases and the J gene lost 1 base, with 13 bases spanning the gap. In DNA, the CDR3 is TGCGCCAGCAGCCTACCGGGACAAGTCCAAGAGACCCAGTACTTC. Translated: CASSLPGQVQETQYF.

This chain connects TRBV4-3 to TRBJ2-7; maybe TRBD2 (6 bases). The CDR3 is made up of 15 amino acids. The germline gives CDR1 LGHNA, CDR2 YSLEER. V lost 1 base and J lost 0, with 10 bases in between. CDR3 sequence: CASSQGGVGSYEQYF. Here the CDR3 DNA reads TGCGCCAGCAGCCAAGGGGGGGTCGGCTCCTACGAGCAGTACTTC.

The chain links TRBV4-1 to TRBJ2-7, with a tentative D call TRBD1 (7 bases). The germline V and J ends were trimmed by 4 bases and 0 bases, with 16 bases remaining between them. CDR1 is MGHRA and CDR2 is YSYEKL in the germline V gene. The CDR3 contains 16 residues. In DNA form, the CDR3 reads TGCGCCAGCAGCCCCACCGGAGGGGGCGGCTCCTACGAGCAGTACTTC. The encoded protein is CASSPTGGGGSYEQYF.

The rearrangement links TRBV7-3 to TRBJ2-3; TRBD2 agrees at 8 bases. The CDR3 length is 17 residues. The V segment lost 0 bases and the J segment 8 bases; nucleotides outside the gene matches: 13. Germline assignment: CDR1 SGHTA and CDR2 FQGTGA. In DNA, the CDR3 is TGTGCCAGCAGCTTAACCGGTATAATGCCAACTAGCGGTACGCAGTATTTT. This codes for CASSLTGIMPTSGTQYF.

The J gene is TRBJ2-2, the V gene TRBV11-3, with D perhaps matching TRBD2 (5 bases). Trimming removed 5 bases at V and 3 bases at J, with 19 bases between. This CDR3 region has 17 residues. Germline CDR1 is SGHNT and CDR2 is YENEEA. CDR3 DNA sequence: TGTGCCAGCAGCCCCTATGTTTGGGGAGTCGACACCGGGGAGCTGTTTTTT. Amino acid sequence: CASSPYVWGVDTGELFF.

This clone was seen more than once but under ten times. DNA for the CDR3: TGTGCCAGCAGTTTAGGGCAAGGGGCACATTTT. It encodes CASSLGQGAHF. This sequence joins TRBV12-3 or TRBV12-4 and TRBJ1-5; possible D gene TRBD1, 5 bases. The CDR3 totals 11 residues. V was clipped by 1 base and J by 16 bases, with 11 bases between them.

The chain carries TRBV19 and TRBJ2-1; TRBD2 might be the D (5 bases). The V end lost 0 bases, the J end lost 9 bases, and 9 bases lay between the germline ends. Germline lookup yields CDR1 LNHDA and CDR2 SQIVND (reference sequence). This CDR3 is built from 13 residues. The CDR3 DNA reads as TGTGCCAGTAGTATAGATCGTGAGGGTGAGCAGTTCTTC. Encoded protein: CASSIDREGEQFF.

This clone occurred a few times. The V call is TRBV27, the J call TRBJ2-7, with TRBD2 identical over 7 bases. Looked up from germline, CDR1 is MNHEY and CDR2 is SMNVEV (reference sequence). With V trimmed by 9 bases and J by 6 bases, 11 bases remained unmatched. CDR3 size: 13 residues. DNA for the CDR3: TGTGCCAGTAGGATAGCGGGTTCTGGCGAGCAGTACTTC. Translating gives CASRIAGSGEQYF.

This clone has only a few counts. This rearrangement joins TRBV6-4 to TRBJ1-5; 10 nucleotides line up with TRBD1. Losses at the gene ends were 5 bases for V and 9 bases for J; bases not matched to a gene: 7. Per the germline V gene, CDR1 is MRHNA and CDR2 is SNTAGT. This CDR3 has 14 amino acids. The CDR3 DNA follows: TGTGCCAGCAGTCCGGGACAGGGGATCTGGCCCCAGCATTTT. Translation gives CASSPGQGIWPQHF.